These 17 T cell receptor beta chains share one sample of origin, sequenced in a study of CD8 T cells in ankylosing spondylitis. TCRdb analysed the 5' RACE reads with MiXCR anew, one entry per CDR3 protein. There are a few hundred thousand distinct CDR3 sequences in the sample; around 10% occur only once, and 6% to 8.5% lies in the top ten. Material: blood, either unsorted or a sorted T cell fraction (not recorded which). These receptors originate from a male donor with ankylosing spondylitis or in good health (not recorded which).

V and J are TRBV14 and TRBJ2-1; D unclear. The CDR3 is 13 residues long. Trimming removed 1 base at V and 7 bases at J, with 8 bases between. Per germline, CDR1 SGHDN and CDR2 FVKESK. The CDR3 DNA reads TGTGCCAGCAGCCAAGGAAGGGTAAATGAGCAGTTCTTC. Encoded protein: CASSQGRVNEQFF.

This clonotype was seen ten or more times. The chain couples TRBV10-3 to TRBJ1-4; 8 nucleotides align to TRBD1. Germline CDR1 and CDR2: ENHRY and SYGVKD. The CDR3 runs to 13 residues. V lost 10 bases, J lost 6 bases, and 7 bases stayed unmatched. Here the CDR3 reads CASQGATHEKLFF. DNA for the CDR3: TGTGCCAGCCAGGGGGCGACCCATGAAAAACTGTTTTTT.

This clonotype was counted ten times or more. The V and J genes are TRBV20-1 and TRBJ2-7; 7 bases are shared with TRBD1. Germline V gives CDR1 DFQATT, CDR2 SNEGSKA (reference sequence). Unmatched junction bases numbered 15, after V lost 0 bases and J lost 7 bases. The CDR3 has 16 amino acids. Here the CDR3 DNA reads TGCAGTGCTAGAGATAAGGGGGCAGTCTTAAATTGGGAGCAGTACTTC. This sequence encodes CSARDKGAVLNWEQYF.

This clonotype was recorded at least ten times. The CDR3 loop reads CASTERDNGELFF. The CDR3 bases are TGCGCCAGCACTGAGAGGGACAACGGGGAGCTGTTTTTT. This rearrangement joins TRBV5-1 to TRBJ2-2; possible D gene TRBD1, 6 bases. The CDR3 totals 13 residues. In germline, CDR1 is SGHRS, CDR2 YFSETQ. The germline V and J ends were trimmed by 6 bases and 7 bases, with 13 bases remaining between them.

This clonotype was picked up a small number of times. The chain employs TRBV20-1 and TRBJ2-7, with D perhaps TRBD1 (5 bases). The CDR3 runs 16 residues. The ends were cut back, 0 bases at V and 6 bases at J, with 21 bases in the middle. Germline CDR1 DFQATT, CDR2 SNEGSKA (reference sequence). The CDR3 loop reads CSARDYQGRVDLEQYF. The CDR3 coding sequence is TGCAGTGCTAGAGATTACCAGGGCCGGGTGGATCTCGAGCAGTACTTC.

This clonotype has ten or more counts. The rearrangement links TRBV11-2 to TRBJ2-7; 7 bases match TRBD2. Trimming took 5 bases from V and 2 from J; bases not matched to a gene: 12. CDR3 size: 16 residues. Germline V gene lookup returns CDR1 SGHAT and CDR2 FQNNGV. CDR3 loop: CASSALQASGPYEQYF. Written as DNA, the CDR3 is TGTGCCAGCAGCGCCTTGCAAGCTAGCGGACCCTACGAGCAGTACTTC.

Ten or more counts support this clonotype. The rearrangement links TRBV7-7 to TRBJ2-1; 9 bases map to TRBD1. Germline CDR1 reads SSHAT; CDR2 reads FNYEAQ (reference sequence). V lost 0 bases, J lost 8 bases, and 5 bases stayed unmatched. CDR3 length: 15 residues. The CDR3 sequence: CASSLAQGAVDEQFF. The CDR3 DNA follows: TGTGCCAGCAGCTTAGCACAGGGGGCTGTGGATGAGCAGTTCTTC.

This clonotype came up many times. V gene TRBV15 combines with J gene TRBJ1-5, with 8 bases matching TRBD1. Germline V gene lookup returns CDR1 LNHNV and CDR2 YYDKDF (reference sequence). The CDR3 consists of 15 residues. Trimming took 6 bases from V and 1 from J; bases not matched to a gene: 5. CDR3 loop: CATRGDRGSNQPQHF. The CDR3 bases are TGTGCCACCAGGGGCGACAGGGGAAGCAATCAGCCCCAGCATTTT.

The sample holds many counts of this clonotype. The chain employs TRBV5-4 and TRBJ1-1; no definite D call. Germline V gene sequence: CDR1 SGHNT, CDR2 YYREEE (reference sequence). Deletions cut 4 bases from V and 2 bases from J, with 15 bases between. The CDR3 has 15 amino acids. In nucleotides, the CDR3 is TGTGCCAGCAGCCCTATCGCTAAACTTAACACTGAAGCTTTCTTT. Amino acid sequence: CASSPIAKLNTEAFF.

Points on this clonotype: This may be a read error: a much more frequent sequence differs by one nucleotide. The gene calls are TRBV9 and TRBJ2-3, with D possibly being TRBD2 (5 bases). This CDR3 spans 14 amino acids. Trimming took 1 base from V and 5 from J, leaving 11 bases between them. CDR1 and CDR2 (germline): SGDLS, YYNGEE. The CDR3 loop reads CASSVSRVLDTQYF. For the CDR3, the DNA is TGTGCCAGCAGCGTATCGAGGGTACTAGATACGCAGTATTTT.

This clonotype was counted at least ten times. The gene calls are TRBV12-3 or TRBV12-4 and TRBJ1-2, with no clear D. There are 12 residues in the CDR3. V was trimmed by 7 bases and J by 6 bases, leaving 12 bases between them. CDR3 in DNA: TGTGCCAGCACCCTGGGGTGGGATGGCTACACCTTC. It specifies CASTLGWDGYTF.

The rearrangement uses TRBV4-1 and TRBJ2-1; the D is unclear. The germline V gene has CDR1 MGHRA and CDR2 YSYEKL. Trimming removed 2 bases from V and 2 bases from J, with 16 bases in between. The CDR3 is 17 amino acids. The CDR3 here is CASSQIDMGLTYNEQFF. The CDR3 DNA reads as TGCGCCAGCAGCCAAATTGATATGGGGTTAACCTACAATGAGCAGTTCTTC.

This clonotype was recorded a few times. This sequence joins TRBV7-9 and TRBJ2-5, with a weak D call TRBD2 (5 bases). Germline lookup yields CDR1 SEHNR and CDR2 FQNEAQ (reference sequence). V lost 1 base to trimming and J lost 4 bases, with 16 bases between them. The CDR3 contains 16 residues. CDR3 nucleotides: TGTGCCAGCAGCTTAGGATTATTTGACGGAGGAGAGACCCAGTACTTC. It codes for CASSLGLFDGGETQYF.

The chain is built from TRBV6-1 and TRBJ1-2; possibly TRBD1 for D (5 bases). V lost 6 bases, J lost 4 bases, and 15 bases lay in between. CDR3 size: 14 residues. Germline CDR1 MNHNS, CDR2 SASEGT. The CDR3 protein is CASSASGTVYGYTF. CDR3 bases: TGTGCCAGCAGCGCTAGCGGGACGGTCTATGGCTACACCTTC.

This clonotype was detected many times. The rearrangement links TRBV20-1 to TRBJ2-7; TRBD2 aligns across 9 bases. The V segment lost 5 bases and the J segment 4 bases; nucleotides outside the gene matches: 6. Germline CDR1 reads DFQATT; CDR2 reads SNEGSKA (reference sequence). The CDR3 loop spans 13 amino acids. In DNA, the CDR3 is TGCAGTGCTGGCCTAGCGGGGAGATACGAGCAGTACTTC. Encoded protein: CSAGLAGRYEQYF.

This chain joins TRBV16 and TRBJ1-2; D gene unclear. The V end lost 4 bases, the J end lost 8 bases, and 20 bases lay between the germline ends. Germline V gene data show CDR1 as KGHSY and CDR2 as FQNENV. CDR3 length: 15 residues. For the CDR3, the DNA is TGTGCCAGCAGCCCCCCGGACGTAACTCAGGAGGGCTACACCTTC. As protein: CASSPPDVTQEGYTF.

The chain employs TRBV6-1 and TRBJ2-5, with 7 bases aligning to TRBD2. Germline trimming cut 8 bases from V and 4 bases from J; bases unmatched to any gene: 10. CDR1 and CDR2 (germline): MNHNS, SASEGT. CDR3 length: 14 amino acids. CDR3 nucleotide sequence: TGTGCCAGCGGGTTGGGGGAGGGAGGAGAGACCCAGTACTTC. Translating gives CASGLGEGGETQYF.